The source of this T cell receptor beta chain is a study of OX40 agonist ivuxolimab in advanced cancers. Study in general: Patient treatment consisted of intravenous ivuxolimab administration every 2 weeks at 0.01 to 10 mg/kg.

With regard to this clone: What it binds is unknown.

Repertoires were generated with immunoSEQ multiplex PCR, while TCRdb's copy carries only in-frame clones and drops some. The sample shows over 50,000 clones, more than 65% of them seen only once. Findings of the study overall: There were, on average, more expanded clones in CD8+ T cells than in CD4+. CD4+ and CD8+ T cells in blood underwent clonal expansion by week 6 at 0.1 to 3.0 mg/kg.

Unmatched junction bases numbered 6, after V lost 6 bases and J lost 6 bases. This CDR3 region has 15 residues. Germline CDR1 and CDR2: MNHEY and SVGAGI. This material consisted of CD4+ or CD8+ T cells sorted from blood, taken in a trial of the OX40 agonist ivuxolimab. The chain combines TRBV6-5 with TRBJ2-3; TRBD2 matches at 13 bases. The sequence was obtained from an adult with an advanced solid tumor such as melanoma, head and neck, liver or kidney cancer. The CDR3 nucleotides read TGTGCCAGCAGGGGGACTAGCGGGAATTTGGATACGCAGTATTTT. It encodes CASRGTSGNLDTQYF.